This paragraph covers one T cell receptor beta chain sequence. CDR1 SGHVS and CDR2 FNYEAQ come from the germline V gene. The trim removed 2 bases at V and 4 bases at J, leaving 2 bases unmatched. This CDR3 region has 15 residues. The sample originates from a study of CD8 T cells in Susac syndrome. RNA amounts of about 0.45 to 1 ug underwent reverse transcription with random hexamers. Via MiXCR, TCRdb re-called the immunoSEQ multiplex PCR reads, giving one row per CDR3 protein. The table shows about 85,000 distinct CDR3 sequences, with roughly 94% occurring only once. V is TRBV7-6 and J is TRBJ2-1; 10 bases match TRBD2. Material: CD8+ T cells from PBMCs. The clonotype originates from a human donor with Susac syndrome. DNA of the CDR3: TGTGCCAGCAGCTTACGAGCGGGAGGGTACAATGAGCAGTTCTTC. It encodes CASSLRAGGYNEQFF. The variable domain in full, completed from reference TRBV7-6 and TRBJ2-1, reads GAGVSQSPRYKVTKRGQDVALRCDPISGHVSLYWYRQALGQGPEFLTYFNYEAQQDKSGLPNDRFSAERPEGSISTLTIQRTEQRDSAMYRCASSLRAGGYNEQFFGPGTRLTVL.